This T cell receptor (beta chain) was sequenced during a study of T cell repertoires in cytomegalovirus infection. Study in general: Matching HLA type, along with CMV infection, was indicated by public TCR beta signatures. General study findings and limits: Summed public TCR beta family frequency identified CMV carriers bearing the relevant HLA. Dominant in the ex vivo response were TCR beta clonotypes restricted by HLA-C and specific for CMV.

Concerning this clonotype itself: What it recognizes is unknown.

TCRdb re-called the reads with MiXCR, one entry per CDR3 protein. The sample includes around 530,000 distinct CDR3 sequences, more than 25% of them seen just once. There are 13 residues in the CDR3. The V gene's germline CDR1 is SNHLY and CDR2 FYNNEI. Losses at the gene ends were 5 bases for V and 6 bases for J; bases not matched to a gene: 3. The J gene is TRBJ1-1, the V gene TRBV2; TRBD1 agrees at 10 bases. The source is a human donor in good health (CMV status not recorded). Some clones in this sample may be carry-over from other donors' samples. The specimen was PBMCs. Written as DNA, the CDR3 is TGTGCCAGCAGTTTGGGACAGGGGCCTGAAGCTTTCTTT. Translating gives CASSLGQGPEAFF.